Given below is one T cell receptor (beta chain) in context. V lost 5 bases and J lost 8; bases outside the gene matches: 4. This CDR3 contains 12 residues. Germline V gene sequence: CDR1 SEHNR, CDR2 FQNEAQ (reference sequence). A single record per CDR3 protein comes from TCRdb applying MiXCR to the RT-PCR reads. The table shows around 700,000 distinct CDR3 sequences, with 11% to 15% occurring only once. This sequence joins TRBV7-9 and TRBJ2-7; 9 bases line up with TRBD1. This TCR was sampled from a female donor in good health, serving as a healthy control. The sequenced material came from memory CD4+ T cells from blood. CDR3 sequence (DNA): TGTGCCAGCAGCCTGGGACAGGGAAAGCAGTACTTC. This sequence encodes CASSLGQGKQYF.